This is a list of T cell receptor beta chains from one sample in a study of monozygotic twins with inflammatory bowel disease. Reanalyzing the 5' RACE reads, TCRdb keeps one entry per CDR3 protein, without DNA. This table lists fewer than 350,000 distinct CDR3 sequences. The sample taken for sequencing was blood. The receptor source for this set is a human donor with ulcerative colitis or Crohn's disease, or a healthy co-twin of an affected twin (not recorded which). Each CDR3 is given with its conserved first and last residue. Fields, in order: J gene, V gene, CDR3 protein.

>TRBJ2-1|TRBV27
CVSSSHSQTVYNEQFF
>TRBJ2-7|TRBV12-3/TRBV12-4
CASSSVWSYEQYF
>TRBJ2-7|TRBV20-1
CSARVNSGGYEQYF
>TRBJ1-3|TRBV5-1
CASTPGDFGNTIYF
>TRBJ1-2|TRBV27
CASSSIGQGNYGYTF
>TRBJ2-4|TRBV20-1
CSASSGFNKNIQYF
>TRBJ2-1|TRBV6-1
CASVWTGKHEQFF
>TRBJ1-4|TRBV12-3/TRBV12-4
CASSAGPLREKLFF
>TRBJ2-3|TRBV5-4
CASSLASLGQARDTQYF
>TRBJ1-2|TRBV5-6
CASSLQRIWVSRGYTF
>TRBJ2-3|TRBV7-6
CASSLALDSTSTDTQYF
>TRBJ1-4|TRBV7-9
CASSLKGSNEKLFF
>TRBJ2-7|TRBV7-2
CASSPAGGFYEQYF
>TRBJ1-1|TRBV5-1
CASKGGGMNTEAFF
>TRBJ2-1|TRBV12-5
CASGMSTGGVLVYNEQFF
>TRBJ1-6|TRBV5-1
CASSLTQGHSPLHF
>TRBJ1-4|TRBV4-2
CASSPSNWGENEKLFF
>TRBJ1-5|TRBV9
CASSPTPVQPQHF
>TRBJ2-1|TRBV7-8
CASVPSRYNEQFF
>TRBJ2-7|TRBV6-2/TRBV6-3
CASTAPGLANAYEQYF
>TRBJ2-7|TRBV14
CASSQNAYYEQYF
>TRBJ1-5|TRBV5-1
CASSPLGVGQPQHF
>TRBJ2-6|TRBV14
CASSQVGAAAGANVLTF
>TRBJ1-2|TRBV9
CASSSQTGLGYTF
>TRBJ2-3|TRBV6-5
CASSQSGDTQYF
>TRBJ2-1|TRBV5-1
CASSPENPAHNEQFF
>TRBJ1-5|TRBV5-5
CASSLGAASNQPQHF
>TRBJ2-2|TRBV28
CASSSLAGFPGELFF
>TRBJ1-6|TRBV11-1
CASSSPRGQGLRNSPLHF
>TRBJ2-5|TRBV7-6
CASSLARSSGTGTQYF
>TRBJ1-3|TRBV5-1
CASSGTGTSSGNTIYF
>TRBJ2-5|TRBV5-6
CASSWWSETGETQYF
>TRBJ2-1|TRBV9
CASSVGSVYNEQFF
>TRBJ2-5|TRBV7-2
CASSLAGQGRLETQYF
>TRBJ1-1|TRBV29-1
CSVGGFSTTEAFF
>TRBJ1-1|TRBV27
CASYRGVPLFAFF
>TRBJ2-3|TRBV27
CASSLGTGPTDTQYF
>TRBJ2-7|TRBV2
CASSPGIRDLTYEQYF
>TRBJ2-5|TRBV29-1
CSVETGDIQETQYF
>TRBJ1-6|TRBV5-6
CASSLYEALVSPLHF
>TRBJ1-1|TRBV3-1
CASSQLQGLNTEAFF
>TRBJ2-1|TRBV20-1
CSARRRAGNEQFF
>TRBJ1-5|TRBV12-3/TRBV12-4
CASSFRDISNQPQHF
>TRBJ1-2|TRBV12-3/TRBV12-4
CASRSRGRTNYGYTF
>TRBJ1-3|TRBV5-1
CASSLWESGNTIYF
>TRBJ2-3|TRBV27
CASSFSLSTDTQYF
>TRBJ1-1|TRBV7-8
CASSSPGGSMNTEAFF